Below, 16 T cell receptor beta chains from the same sample are listed, as sequenced in a study of vaccination effects on CD4 cells after COVID-19. Having been cultured for roughly 11 days, the cells underwent CD4+ T cell isolation. Participants were vaccinated with two doses of either the BNT162b2 or mRNA-1273 vaccine. Their cognate antigens are unknown. Data came from immunoSEQ multiplex PCR; TCRdb stores just in-frame clones and leaves some out. The sample carries around 69,000 clones, approximately 79% recorded once. Sequencing used CD4+ T cells from PBMCs cultured without peptide, obtained after COVID-19 vaccination. These receptors all come from a human donor who received a COVID-19 vaccine.

The chain couples TRBV2 to TRBJ2-1; 8 bases agree with TRBD2. Per germline, CDR1 SNHLY and CDR2 FYNNEI. The CDR3 consists of 14 residues. Trimming cost V 11 bases and J 4 bases; bases outside gene matches: 10. Here the CDR3 reads CAGGGTRGYNEQFF. The CDR3 DNA reads TGTGCCGGGGGAGGGACTAGGGGATACAATGAGCAGTTCTTC. The variable domain in full, completed from reference TRBV2 and TRBJ2-1, reads EPEVTQTPSHQVTQMGQEVILRCVPISNHLYFYWYRQILGQKVEFLVSFYNNEISEKSEIFDDQFSVERPDGSNFTLKIRSTKLEDSAMYFCAGGGTRGYNEQFFGPGTRLTVL.

This clone was found once. V is TRBV19 and J is TRBJ1-1, with a weak D call TRBD1 (5 bases). CDR1 LNHDA and CDR2 SQIVND come from the germline V gene (reference sequence). Trimming left V 11 bases short and J 5 bases short, with 21 bases between. This CDR3 has 14 amino acids. CDR3 nucleotide sequence: TGTGCCGCGAAGCGGAGGCAGGGTGAAACTGAAGCTTTCTTT. It yields the protein CAAKRRQGETEAFF. The whole variable domain, filled in from reference TRBV19 and TRBJ1-1, reads DGGITQSPKYLFRKEGQNVTLSCEQNLNHDAMYWYRQDPGQGLRLIYYSQIVNDFQKGDIAEGYSVSREKKESFPLTVTSAQKNPTAFYLCAAKRRQGETEAFFGQGTRLTVV.

A single count supports this clone. The chain links TRBV18 to TRBJ1-4, with D tentatively TRBD1 (5 bases). The germline V gene has CDR1 KGHSH and CDR2 LQKENI. CDR3 length equals 16 residues. Trimming removed 4 bases from V and 0 bases from J, with 12 bases in between. Here the CDR3 reads CASSRSQGATNEKLFF. For the CDR3, the DNA is TGTGCCAGCTCACGCTCGCAGGGAGCAACTAATGAAAAACTGTTTTTT.

This clone was counted once. The J gene is TRBJ1-3, the V gene TRBV5-1; D is unclear. The V and J ends lost 0 bases and 0 bases respectively, with 7 bases between them. CDR3 size: 15 residues. Per the germline V gene, CDR1 is SGHRS and CDR2 is YFSETQ. The CDR3 nucleotides are TGCGCCAGCAGCTTGGACGGGAGCTCTGGAAACACCATATATTTT. As protein: CASSLDGSSGNTIYF.

The chain joins TRBV5-1 to TRBJ2-3; 11 bases align to TRBD2. CDR3 size: 16 residues. With 3 bases clipped from V and 4 bases from J, the junction kept 7 bases outside the gene matches. Germline CDR1 reads SGHRS; CDR2 reads YFSETQ. CDR3 residues: CASSWETSGGADTQYF. In DNA, the CDR3 is TGCGCCAGCAGCTGGGAAACTAGCGGGGGTGCAGATACGCAGTATTTT.

The chain combines TRBV12-5 with TRBJ2-3, with 10 nucleotides matching TRBD1. The ends lost 3 bases at V and 1 base at J; junction bases unmatched: 1. CDR1 is LGHNT, CDR2 FRNRAP, per germline. The CDR3 is made up of 15 amino acids. CDR3 amino acids: CASGLGTGGTDTQYF. The CDR3, as DNA: TGTGCTAGTGGTTTAGGGACAGGGGGCACAGATACGCAGTATTTT.

The rearrangement uses TRBV2 and TRBJ1-6; D may be TRBD1 (6 bases). V was shortened by 5 bases and J by 10 bases, with 12 bases between the two germline ends. CDR1 is SNHLY, CDR2 FYNNEI, per germline. The CDR3 is 13 residues long. Here the CDR3 reads CASSSSGESPLHF. CDR3 DNA: TGTGCCAGCAGTTCCTCAGGGGAATCACCCCTCCACTTT.

This chain connects TRBV4-3 to TRBJ1-4; D unclear. The CDR3 totals 15 residues. Germline values: CDR1 LGHNA, CDR2 YSLEER. The V end lost 4 bases, the J end lost 2 bases, and 11 bases lay between the germline ends. The CDR3 loop is CASSPSGRTNEKLFF. The CDR3 nucleotides are TGCGCCAGCAGCCCCTCAGGCAGGACTAATGAAAAACTGTTTTTT.

The chain joins TRBV19 to TRBJ1-2; D might be TRBD1 (6 bases). Germline V gene sequence: CDR1 LNHDA, CDR2 SQIVND (reference sequence). The CDR3 runs 13 residues. Between the trimmed V and J ends, which lost 5 bases and 7 bases, there was a span of 14 bases. The CDR3 nucleotides read TGTGCCAGTAGTGAACAGGGAGTAGGTGGCTACACCTTC. Translation gives CASSEQGVGGYTF.

The chain combines TRBV4-3 with TRBJ2-2; D could derive from TRBD1 or TRBD2 (5 bases each). CDR1 and CDR2 (germline): LGHNA, YSLEER. V lost 1 base and J 7 bases, leaving 16 bases between the germline ends. The CDR3 sequence is 16 residues long. CDR3 region: CASSQAGRGAGGELFF. The CDR3 DNA reads TGCGCCAGCAGCCAAGCTGGGAGAGGGGCTGGCGGGGAGCTGTTTTTT.

The chain uses TRBV19 and TRBJ1-2; unclear D gene. V was cut by 0 bases and J by 2 bases, with 10 bases left in between. The CDR3 has 15 residues. Germline values: CDR1 LNHDA, CDR2 SQIVND (reference sequence). CDR3 nucleotide sequence: TGTGCCAGTAGTATAGACTATAGGGTAAACTATGGCTACACCTTC. It yields the protein CASSIDYRVNYGYTF.

The V call is TRBV7-2, the J call TRBJ1-2; 9 bases map to TRBD1. The V gene's germline CDR1 is SGHTA and CDR2 FQGNSA. The CDR3 spans 15 residues. V was clipped by 1 base and J by 4 bases; unmatched bases: 4. The CDR3 region is CASSLGTGVPYGYTF. In nucleotides, the CDR3 is TGTGCCAGCAGCTTAGGGACAGGGGTCCCCTATGGCTACACCTTC.

This clone was found once. The chain joins TRBV4-1 to TRBJ1-1; D remains ambiguous. In germline, CDR1 is MGHRA, CDR2 YSYEKL. Between the trimmed V and J ends, which lost 0 bases and 1 base, there was a span of 9 bases. The CDR3 is 15 amino acids. CDR3 DNA sequence: TGCGCCAGCAGCCAAGATCCCGCGGGGAACACTGAAGCTTTCTTT. As protein: CASSQDPAGNTEAFF.

The J gene is TRBJ2-7, the V gene TRBV18, with D tentatively TRBD1 or TRBD2 (5 bases each). The CDR3 consists of 16 residues. Germline CDR1 and CDR2: KGHSH and LQKENI. V dropped 2 bases and J dropped 0 bases, with 14 bases sitting between them. The CDR3, as DNA: TGTGCCAGCTCACCATCCGGGACGACGAGCTCCTACGAGCAGTACGTC. Its protein product is CASSPSGTTSSYEQYV.

This clone was counted only a few times. The rearrangement links TRBV4-2 to TRBJ1-5; unclear D gene. This CDR3 is 14 amino acids long. Germline CDR1 reads LGHNA; CDR2 reads YNFKEQ. V was shortened by 4 bases and J by 1 base, with 8 bases between the two germline ends. The CDR3 region is CASSPPESNQPQHF. Here the CDR3 DNA reads TGTGCCAGCAGCCCCCCTGAGAGCAATCAGCCCCAGCATTTT.

Notes on this clone: This may stem from a read error, because a much larger clone lies one nucleotide away. The rearrangement links TRBV5-1 to TRBJ1-2; D is ambiguous. The CDR3 loop spans 13 amino acids. V dropped 2 bases and J dropped 1 base, with 6 bases sitting between them. Germline CDR1 reads SGHRS; CDR2 reads YFSETQ. CDR3 sequence (DNA): TGCGCCAGCAGCTTCGAGAGTAACTATGGCTACACCTTC. Protein sequence: CASSFESNYGYTF.